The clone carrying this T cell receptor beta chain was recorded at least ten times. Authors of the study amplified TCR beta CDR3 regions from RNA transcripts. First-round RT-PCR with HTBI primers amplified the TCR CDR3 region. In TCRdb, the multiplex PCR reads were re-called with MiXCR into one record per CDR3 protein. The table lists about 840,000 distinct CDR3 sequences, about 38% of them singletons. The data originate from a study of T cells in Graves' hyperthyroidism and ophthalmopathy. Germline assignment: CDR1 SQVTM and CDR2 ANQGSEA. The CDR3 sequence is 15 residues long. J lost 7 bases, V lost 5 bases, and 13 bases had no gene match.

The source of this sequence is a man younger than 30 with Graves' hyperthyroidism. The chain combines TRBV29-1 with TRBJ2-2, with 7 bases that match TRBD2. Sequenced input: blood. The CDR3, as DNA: TGCAGCGTTCAGCTCTCTAGCGGAGGTGGCGGGGAGCTGTTTTTT. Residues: CSVQLSSGGGGELFF.